This T cell receptor (beta chain) was documented in a study of T cell repertoires in cytomegalovirus infection. Overall study context: It was the public TCR beta signatures that indicated both CMV infection and matching HLA type.

One entry per CDR3 protein, called by TCRdb with MiXCR from the reads. The sample lists approximately 310,000 distinct CDR3 sequences; more than 20% were seen once. The sample holds many counts of this clonotype. Its antigen is not identified. This clonotype originated in a human donor in good health (CMV status not recorded). Some clones in this sample may be carry-over from other donors' samples. Material: cultured PBMCs, obtained from culture after CMV antigen stimulation.

CDR3 coding DNA: TGTGCCAGCAGCTTATCTGCCACCGGGGAGCTGTTTTTT. This sequence encodes CASSLSATGELFF. The V and J genes are TRBV7-8 and TRBJ2-2; D is ambiguous. Germline values: CDR1 SGHVS, CDR2 FQNEAQ. The CDR3 runs to 13 residues. The V gene lost 2 bases and the J gene lost 4 bases, with 5 bases spanning the gap. Full variable domain (rest looked up from reference TRBV7-8 and TRBJ2-2): GAGVSQSPRYKVAKRGQDVALRCDPISGHVSLFWYQQALGQGPEFLTYFQNEAQLDKSGLPSDRFFAERPEGSVSTLKIQRTQQEDSAVYLCASSLSATGELFFGEGSRLTVL.